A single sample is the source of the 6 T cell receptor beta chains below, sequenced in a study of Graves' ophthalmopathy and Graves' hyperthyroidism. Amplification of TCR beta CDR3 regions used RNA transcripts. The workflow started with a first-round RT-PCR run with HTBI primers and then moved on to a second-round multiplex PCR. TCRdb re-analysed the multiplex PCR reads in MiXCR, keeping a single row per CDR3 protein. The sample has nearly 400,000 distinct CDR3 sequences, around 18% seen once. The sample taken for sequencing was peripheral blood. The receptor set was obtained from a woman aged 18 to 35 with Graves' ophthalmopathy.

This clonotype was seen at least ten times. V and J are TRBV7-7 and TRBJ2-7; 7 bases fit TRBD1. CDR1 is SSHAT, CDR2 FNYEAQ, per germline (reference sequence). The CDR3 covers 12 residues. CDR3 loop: CAMRDSSYEQYF. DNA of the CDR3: TGTGCTATGAGGGACAGCTCCTACGAGCAGTACTTC. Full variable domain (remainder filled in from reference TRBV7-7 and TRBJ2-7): GAGVSQSPRYKVTKRGQDVTLRCDPISSHATLYWYQQALGQGPEFLTYFNYEAQPDKSGLPSDRFSAERPEGSISTLTIQRTEQRDSAMYRCAMRDSSYEQYFGPGTRLTVT.

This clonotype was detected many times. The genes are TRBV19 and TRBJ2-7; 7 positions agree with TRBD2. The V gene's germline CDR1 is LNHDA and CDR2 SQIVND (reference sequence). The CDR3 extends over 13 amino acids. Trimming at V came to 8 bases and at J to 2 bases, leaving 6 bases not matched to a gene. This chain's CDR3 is CASASGKTYEQYF. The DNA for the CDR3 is TGTGCCAGTGCAAGCGGGAAGACCTACGAGCAGTACTTC. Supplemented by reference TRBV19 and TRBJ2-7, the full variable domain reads DGGITQSPKYLFRKEGQNVTLSCEQNLNHDAMYWYRQDPGQGLRLIYYSQIVNDFQKGDIAEGYSVSREKKESFPLTVTSAQKNPTAFYLCASASGKTYEQYFGPGTRLTVT.

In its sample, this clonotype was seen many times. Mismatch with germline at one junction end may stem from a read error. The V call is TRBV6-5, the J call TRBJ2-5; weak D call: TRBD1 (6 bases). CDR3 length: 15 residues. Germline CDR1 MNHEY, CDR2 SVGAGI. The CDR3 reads CAGSYGQGNQETQYF. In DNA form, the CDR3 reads TGTGCCGGCAGTTACGGCCAGGGGAACCAAGAGACCCAGTACTTC.

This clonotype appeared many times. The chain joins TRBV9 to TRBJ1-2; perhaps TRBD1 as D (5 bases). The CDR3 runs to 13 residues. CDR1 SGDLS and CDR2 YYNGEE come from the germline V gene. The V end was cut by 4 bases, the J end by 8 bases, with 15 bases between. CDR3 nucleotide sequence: TGTGCCAGCAGCCCGCACCTGGGGGAGGGCTACACCTTC. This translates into CASSPHLGEGYTF.

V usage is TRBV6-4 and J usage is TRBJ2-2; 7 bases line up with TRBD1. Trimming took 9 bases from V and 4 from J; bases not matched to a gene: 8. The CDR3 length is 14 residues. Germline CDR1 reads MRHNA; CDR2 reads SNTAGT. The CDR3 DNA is TGTGCCAGTGGGATGACAGGGTCCACCGGGGAGCTGTTTTTT. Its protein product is CASGMTGSTGELFF.

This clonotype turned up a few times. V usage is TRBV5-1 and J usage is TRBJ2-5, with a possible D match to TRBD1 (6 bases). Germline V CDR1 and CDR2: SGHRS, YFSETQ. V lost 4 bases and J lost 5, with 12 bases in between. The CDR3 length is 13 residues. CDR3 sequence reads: CASSTPQGETQYF. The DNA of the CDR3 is TGCGCCAGCAGCACCCCTCAGGGGGAGACCCAGTACTTC.